This T cell receptor beta chain was captured in a study of T cells after yellow fever vaccination. TCR cDNA was made by 5'RACE template switching, adding a universal primer site and UMIs. A single record per CDR3 protein comes from TCRdb applying MiXCR to the 5' RACE reads. The sample lists more than 95,000 distinct CDR3 sequences; 6.5% to 8% were seen once. General study results and limits: Booster samples showed a return of most primary-vaccination clones (approximately 96% CD4, approximately 88% CD8).

This clonotype has a handful of counts. Its antigen remains unknown. The CDR3 is made up of 13 amino acids. Per the germline V gene, CDR1 is SGHTA and CDR2 is FQGNSA. The V and J ends lost 5 bases and 6 bases respectively, with 12 bases between them. This rearrangement joins TRBV7-2 to TRBJ2-3; D unresolved. Sequencing used CD4+ T cells sorted from PBMCs, obtained approximately 11 days after the first yellow fever vaccination. This receptor was obtained from a man aged 18 to 30 who received the YFV17D yellow fever vaccine. CDR3 residues: CASSPPSADTQYF. The CDR3, as DNA: TGTGCCAGCAGCCCACCCTCGGCTGATACGCAGTATTTT.